This TCR beta chain was recorded in a study of blood T cell repertoires in COVID-19. The overall study: Some COVID-19 samples were acute and others convalescent; all came from the United States, Italy and Spain. In each case, the material was cDNA or gDNA derived from T cells, B-cell-depleted T cells, or PBMCs.

The CDR3 is made up of 17 amino acids. Losses at the gene ends were 3 bases for V and 5 bases for J; bases not matched to a gene: 13. CDR1 is SGDLS, CDR2 YYNGEE, per germline. The method was immunoSEQ multiplex PCR; TCRdb's version includes in-frame clones alone and lacks a portion of them. The table has roughly 150,000 clones, roughly 90% seen once. Material: peripheral blood. V and J are TRBV9 and TRBJ1-1; 10 positions agree with TRBD1. The source is a man in his 60s with active or convalescent COVID-19. CDR3 protein: CASSGGTGVFGRTEAFF. In DNA, the CDR3 is TGTGCCAGCAGCGGTGGGACAGGGGTTTTCGGGCGGACTGAAGCTTTCTTT.